The clone carrying this TCR beta chain was observed a handful of times. The entry originates in a study of control samples from healthy donors and cancer patients. Data came from immunoSEQ multiplex PCR; TCRdb stores just in-frame clones and leaves some out. The table has about 60,000 clones, 65% to 90% seen once. Deletions cut 0 bases from V and 9 bases from J, with 9 bases between. Germline V lookup: CDR1 SGHDT, CDR2 YYEEEE. This CDR3 has 12 amino acids. The chain joins TRBV5-6 to TRBJ1-2, with a possible D match to TRBD1 (5 bases). This TCR was sampled from a man in his forties or fifties in good health. The sequenced material came from blood. CDR3: CASSLGRERYTF. The CDR3 coding sequence is TGTGCCAGCAGCTTGGGCAGGGAACGCTACACCTTC.